Below, 18 T cell receptor beta chains from the same sample are listed, as sequenced in a study of STAT5B mutations in CD4+ large granular lymphocyte leukemia. Profiled with immunoSEQ multiplex PCR; TCRdb holds only in-frame clones, not every one. The sample shows roughly 30,000 clones, roughly 77% of them seen only once. The sequenced material came from CD4+ T cells from blood buffy coats. The receptors shown here come from a human donor in good health.

This chain joins TRBV6-6 and TRBJ2-1; the match to TRBD2 covers 7 bases. CDR3 length equals 16 residues. Looked up from germline, CDR1 is MNHNY and CDR2 is SVGAGI (reference sequence). The ends lost 5 bases at V and 6 bases at J; junction bases unmatched: 13. The DNA of the CDR3 is TGTGCCAGCAGTGGCCAGCGCGGGGGACTACGCAATGAGCAGTTCTTC. As protein: CASSGQRGGLRNEQFF.

This clone was seen more than once but under ten times. The chain combines TRBV7-2 with TRBJ2-2, with D possibly matching TRBD2 (5 bases). The CDR3 is 15 residues long. The V gene lost 2 bases and the J gene lost 0 bases, with 7 bases spanning the gap. CDR1 SGHTA and CDR2 FQGNSA come from the germline V gene. DNA for the CDR3: TGTGCCAGCAGCTTACAGCGGCCGAACACCGGGGAGCTGTTTTTT. Translating it yields CASSLQRPNTGELFF.

The chain employs TRBV30 and TRBJ2-5, with TRBD2 matching over 7 bases. Matching the DNA end better, TRBJ2-7 makes the J call doubtful. The CDR3 is 18 amino acids. Germline values: CDR1 GTSNPN, CDR2 SVGIG (reference sequence). In DNA, the CDR3 is TGTGCCTGGAGTGTAATCTCTCTGGGTAGCGGGCCTTCCTACGAGCAGTACTTC. This codes for CAWSVISLGSGPSYEQYF.

V gene TRBV18 combines with J gene TRBJ2-2; possibly TRBD2 for D (5 bases). Germline V CDR1 and CDR2: KGHSH, LQKENI. The CDR3 covers 14 residues. V dropped 2 bases and J dropped 6 bases, with 10 bases sitting between them. Here the CDR3 reads CASSPRPEAGELFF. Written as DNA, the CDR3 is TGTGCCAGCTCACCAAGGCCGGAGGCCGGGGAGCTGTTTTTT.

The V and J genes are TRBV2 and TRBJ2-1; 13 positions agree with TRBD2. CDR1 is SNHLY, CDR2 FYNNEI, per germline. This CDR3 has 15 amino acids. V lost 5 bases, J lost 4 bases, and 2 bases stayed unmatched. CDR3 in DNA: TGTGCCAGCAGTCGACTAGCGGGAGGTTACAATGAGCAGTTCTTC. Protein product: CASSRLAGGYNEQFF.

The rearrangement links TRBV7-8 to TRBJ2-1, with D perhaps TRBD2 (5 bases). From germline, CDR1 is SGHVS and CDR2 FQNEAQ. V was clipped by 5 bases and J by 0 bases, with 11 bases between them. This CDR3 comprises 15 residues. The CDR3 is CASSPDSASYNEQFF. DNA of the CDR3: TGTGCCAGCAGCCCGGACTCCGCCTCCTACAATGAGCAGTTCTTC.

V and J are TRBV30 and TRBJ1-2, with TRBD1 matching over 7 bases. Trimming took 2 bases from V and 8 from J; bases not matched to a gene: 5. The germline V gene has CDR1 GTSNPN and CDR2 SVGIG (reference sequence). This CDR3 is built from 12 residues. This CDR3 is CAWSRGPQGYTF. For the CDR3, the DNA is TGTGCCTGGAGTAGGGGGCCGCAAGGCTACACCTTC. Combining the CDR3 with reference TRBV30 and TRBJ1-2 gives the whole variable domain SQTIHQWPATLVQPVGSPLSLECTVEGTSNPNLYWYRQAAGRGLQLLFYSVGIGQISSEVPQNLSASRPQDRQFILSSKKLLLSDSGFYLCAWSRGPQGYTFGSGTRLTVV.

In this sample, this clone turned up once. This chain connects TRBV11-1 to TRBJ2-7; no definite D call. Trimming cost V 0 bases and J 5 bases, with 14 bases left between them. This CDR3 region has 15 residues. The germline gives CDR1 SGHAT, CDR2 FQDESV (reference sequence). The CDR3 sequence: CASSLAPLGTHEQYF. In DNA form, the CDR3 reads TGTGCCAGCAGCTTAGCCCCCCTGGGAACCCACGAGCAGTACTTC.

The rearrangement joins TRBV2 to TRBJ2-3; 7 bases line up with TRBD2. The CDR3 length is 13 residues. Trimming removed 1 base from V and 9 bases from J; junction bases left unmatched: 4. Germline CDR1 is SNHLY and CDR2 is FYNNEI. CDR3 in amino acids: CASSEGGGWTQYF. The CDR3 DNA sequence: TGTGCCAGCAGTGAAGGGGGGGGGTGGACGCAGTATTTT. The variable domain in full, with the rest retrieved from reference TRBV2 and TRBJ2-3, is EPEVTQTPSHQVTQMGQEVILRCVPISNHLYFYWYRQILGQKVEFLVSFYNNEISEKSEIFDDQFSVERPDGSNFTLKIRSTKLEDSAMYFCASSEGGGWTQYFGPGTRLTVL.

The V gene is TRBV9, the J gene TRBJ1-2; D might be TRBD1 (5 bases). CDR3 length equals 15 residues. Germline-derived CDR1 and CDR2 are SGDLS and YYNGEE. V was shortened by 0 bases and J by 4 bases, with 13 bases between the two germline ends. The CDR3 DNA is TGTGCCAGCAGCGTAGAGGTAGGGGCTCTCTATGGCTACACCTTC. Protein: CASSVEVGALYGYTF.

V gene TRBV20-1 combines with J gene TRBJ1-1; 7 bases fit TRBD1. There are 11 residues in the CDR3. Per germline, CDR1 DFQATT and CDR2 SNEGSKA (reference sequence). The V segment lost 6 bases and the J segment 11 bases; nucleotides outside the gene matches: 9. This chain's CDR3 is CSAQGGSVAFF. In DNA form, the CDR3 reads TGCAGTGCGCAGGGGGGGTCGGTGGCTTTCTTT.

The rearrangement uses TRBV29-1 and TRBJ1-2; 11 bases are shared with TRBD1. Germline CDR1 reads SQVTM; CDR2 reads ANQGSEA. The length of the CDR3 is 12 residues. V was pared by 5 bases and J by 8 bases, with 4 bases of the junction left unmatched. The CDR3 spells CSVSDRGLGYTF. For the CDR3, the DNA is TGCAGCGTTTCGGACAGGGGGCTCGGCTACACCTTC.

The J gene is TRBJ1-1, the V gene TRBV6-5; D unclear. Germline V gives CDR1 MNHEY, CDR2 SVGAGI. V was pared by 4 bases and J by 5 bases, with 8 bases between. The CDR3 covers 12 residues. CDR3 protein: CASSSPRTEAFF. For the CDR3, the DNA is TGTGCCAGCAGTTCTCCTAGGACTGAAGCTTTCTTT.

The sample holds one count of this clone. V gene TRBV29-1 combines with J gene TRBJ2-3; 9 bases line up with TRBD2. Germline V lookup: CDR1 SQVTM, CDR2 ANQGSEA. Unmatched junction bases numbered 7, after V lost 6 bases and J lost 0 bases. This CDR3 has 15 residues. Here the CDR3 reads CSVVAGVHSTDTQYF. The CDR3 bases are TGCAGCGTCGTAGCGGGGGTTCATAGCACAGATACGCAGTATTTT.

The gene calls are TRBV2 and TRBJ1-1, with 8 bases fitting TRBD1. The trim removed 8 bases at V and 4 bases at J, leaving 18 bases unmatched. The CDR3 contains 17 residues. Germline CDR1 and CDR2: SNHLY and FYNNEI. The CDR3 region is CASAGRQGLREGTEAFF. The CDR3 DNA reads as TGTGCCAGCGCCGGAAGACAGGGGCTGCGCGAAGGCACTGAAGCTTTCTTT.

The CDR3 sequence: CASSAHRENTF. In DNA, the CDR3 is TGTGCCAGCAGTGCCCACAGGGAAAACACCTTC. The V gene is TRBV6-1, the J gene TRBJ1-2; D is perhaps TRBD1 (6 bases). Germline CDR1 reads MNHNS; CDR2 reads SASEGT. The CDR3 runs to 11 residues. V lost 4 bases and J 12 bases, leaving 12 bases between the germline ends.

The chain employs TRBV6-6 and TRBJ2-1; TRBD1 or TRBD2 may be the D gene (6 bases each). With 2 bases removed from V and 8 bases from J, the gap between germline ends came to 16 bases. Germline assignment: CDR1 MNHNY and CDR2 SVGAGI (reference sequence). The CDR3 is 15 amino acids. In DNA form, the CDR3 reads TGTGCCAGCAGTTACCGGAGGGGGGACACCGATGAGCAGTTCTTC. Encoded protein: CASSYRRGDTDEQFF.

The V and J genes are TRBV6-1 and TRBJ2-5; 8 nucleotides agree with TRBD1. The CDR3 is 12 amino acids. V shed 6 bases and J 5 bases; nucleotides not matched to a gene: 2. Germline V lookup: CDR1 MNHNS, CDR2 SASEGT. The chain's CDR3 is CASRRDRETQYF. Written as DNA, the CDR3 is TGTGCCAGCAGACGGGACAGGGAGACCCAGTACTTC.